One T cell receptor beta chain is described in this entry. This clonotype appeared a few times. The antigen this receptor binds is unknown. Base qualities are not at hand, and no much larger clone is one base apart. Its CDR3 holds 13 amino acids, cysteine through phenylalanine. CDR3 DNA is the only sequence kept; it has 39 bases, read in frame from the first base. In the germline V gene (reference sequence), CDR1 corresponds to SEHNR and CDR2 to FQNEAQ. Trimming leaves V shorter by 9 bases and J shorter by 5 bases, with the junction holding 8 bases beyond the gene matches. Library method: PCR. Sequencer: Illumina HiSeq 2500. TCR library preparation used molecular barcoding, with unique molecular identifiers applied to normalize quantification of the TCRbeta repertoire. TCRdb passed the public sequencing reads through fastp at Q25 and MiXCR, retaining productive beta sequences. Under each unique CDR3 protein, matching rows form one entry showing the most common genes and DNA. For this sample there are about 240,000 distinct CDR3 sequences; more than 10% appear just once. Around 2.8% of the sample goes to the ten largest clones.

The data originate from a study of T-cell reconstitution after alpha-beta-depleted transplantation in children (dated by TCRdb to 2016 to 2018). About the investigation overall: Using TCR repertoire profiling, the study quantitatively followed how T-cell immune reconstitution unfolded in children after TCRalphabeta/CD19-depleted allogeneic hematopoietic cell transplantation.

Sample: PBMCs from the stem cell graft donor, taken from the stem cell graft. The rearrangement joined TRBV7-9 to TRBJ2-7, with 9 bases matching TRBD2. This TCR was sampled from a human donor who donated a stem cell graft to a child with acute lymphoblastic leukemia. This receptor carries the CDR3 CASSIAGVNEQYF. The DNA reads TGTGCCAGTTCTATAGCGGGAGTAAACGAGCAGTACTTC.